The present entry profiles one T cell receptor (beta chain) with its context. The antigen is unknown. This CDR3 is 12 amino acids long. Germline assignment: CDR1 SQVTM and CDR2 ANQGSEA. V was clipped by 8 bases and J by 0 bases, with 11 bases between them. The sample is drawn from a study of T cell repertoires in cytomegalovirus infection. Study background: Shared public TCR beta signatures pointed to both CMV infection and a matching HLA type.

TCRdb itself ran the reads through MiXCR, one entry per CDR3 protein. In the table there are around 320,000 distinct CDR3 sequences, more than 9% of which are singletons. Study-wide points: Cumulative frequency (of public TCR beta family members) identified carriers of CMV plus the relevant HLA.

Sequenced: PBMCs. The source is a human donor in good health (CMV status not recorded). Some clones in this sample may be carry-over from other donors' samples. The chain uses TRBV29-1 and TRBJ2-7; maybe TRBD1 (6 bases). The CDR3, as DNA: TGCAGCTACAGGGAGACCTCCTACGAGCAGTACTTC. Its translation is CSYRETSYEQYF.